This T cell receptor beta chain was retrieved from a study of Ad26.COV2.S vaccination and SARS-CoV-2 variants. About the research overall: Ad26.COV2.S given intramuscularly, once or twice 56 days apart. Study-wide findings and caveats: Reported findings describe substantial breadth in spike-specific CD8+ and CD4+ T cell responses following vaccination. TCR breadth and depth analyses may have underestimated total T cell responses.

Sample treatment: around 19 received Ad26.COV2.S at low or high dose, single or two shots; roughly five received placebo; per-sample allocation not given. Sampling happened 63 days after the first vaccine or placebo injection. SARS-CoV-2 spike from the Wuhan strain was encoded by the vaccine, an Ad26 vector. The germline gives CDR1 GTSNPN, CDR2 SVGIG (reference sequence). The ends were cut back, 0 bases at V and 0 bases at J, with 9 bases in the middle. This CDR3 comprises 15 residues. This clone has just one count. Its antigen is still unknown. Sequenced by immunoSEQ multiplex PCR; TCRdb stores in-frame clones only, minus some. The sample includes about 350,000 clones, approximately 86% of them seen just once.

The receptor was isolated from a person aged 18-65 years who received the Ad26.COV2.S COVID-19 vaccine or a placebo. The chain links TRBV30 to TRBJ2-1; the D is unclear. Sequenced here: peripheral blood, sampled in a trial of Ad26.COV2.S vaccine versus placebo. CDR3 nucleotides: TGTGCCTGGAGTGTAACGGACCCCTCCTACAATGAGCAGTTCTTC. It encodes CAWSVTDPSYNEQFF.